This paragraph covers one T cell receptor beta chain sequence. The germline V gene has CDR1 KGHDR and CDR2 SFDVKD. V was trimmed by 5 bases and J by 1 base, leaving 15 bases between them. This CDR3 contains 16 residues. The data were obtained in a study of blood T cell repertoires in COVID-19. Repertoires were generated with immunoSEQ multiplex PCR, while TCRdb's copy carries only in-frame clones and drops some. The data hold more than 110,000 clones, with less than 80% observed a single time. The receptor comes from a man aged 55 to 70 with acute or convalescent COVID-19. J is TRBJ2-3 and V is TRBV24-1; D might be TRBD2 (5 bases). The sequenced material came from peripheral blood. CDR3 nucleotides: TGTGCCACCAGTGGGGCGGGCTCGAGCCGCACAGATACGCAGTATTTT. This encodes CATSGAGSSRTDTQYF.